This TCR beta chain was found in a study of monozygotic twins with inflammatory bowel disease. Overall study findings and caveats: Twins classed as concordant or discordant showed no difference in repertoire similarity, possibly from limited power. IBD patients exhibited fewer clonotypes shared with other individuals than healthy twins, particularly with disease activity.

CDR1 DFQATT and CDR2 SNEGSKA come from the germline V gene (reference sequence). This CDR3 region has 13 residues. Molecular identifiers with 6-nucleotide sample barcodes were added during cDNA synthesis via template switching. TCRdb re-called the 5' RACE reads, yielding one record per CDR3 amino acid sequence without DNA. The sample has about 210,000 distinct CDR3 sequences. About this clonotype: The target antigen is unknown.

This clonotype was obtained from a human donor with ulcerative colitis or Crohn's disease, or a healthy co-twin of an affected twin (not recorded which). Sequencing was carried out using blood. The rearrangement links TRBV20-1 to TRBJ1-6. The CDR3 protein is CSAAAVSNSPLHF.